This T cell receptor (beta chain) was sequenced for a study of Graves' ophthalmopathy and Graves' hyperthyroidism listed by TCRdb under 2018. In terms of the full investigation: Peripheral blood samples were taken at the time of initial diagnosis, before any treatment was given. For independent validation, a separate cohort was made up of approximately 19 hyperthyroidism patients plus 17 patients who later progressed from hyperthyroidism to ophthalmopathy. A discovery set of more than 90 patients (43 ophthalmopathy, approximately 58 stable hyperthyroidism) was enrolled to explore V-J signatures distinguishing ophthalmopathy from hyperthyroidism. The study used signatures of the TCR beta repertoire to tell Graves' ophthalmopathy apart from Graves' hyperthyroidism and to predict which patients would progress to ophthalmopathy. In total, over 130 blood samples were TCR-sequenced: around 42 ophthalmopathy, roughly 77 hyperthyroidism and some 17 hyperthyroidism-to-ophthalmopathy patients. In roughly six hyperthyroidism patients, the T-cell repertoires found in thyroid tissue were compared with those found in blood. Following sampling, methimazole starting at 30 mg daily was administered to hyperthyroidism patients, and high-dose intravenous methylprednisolone was administered to ophthalmopathy patients. What the study reported, not specific to this receptor: In validation, the model predicted ophthalmopathy progression with about 71% sensitivity and about 77% specificity; approximately 12 predicted patients were CT-confirmed with GO in a median of roughly 6.8 months. Most expanded thyroid clonotypes with frequency above 0.001 were also detected in blood, suggesting blood repertoires may reflect the thyroid immune response. In cross-validation, the 13-signature model distinguished ophthalmopathy from stable hyperthyroidism with about 87% sensitivity and nearly 82% specificity, and in the test set the corresponding values were roughly 78% and 74%. Sample size was not predetermined statistically, and investigators were not blinded to group allocation.

This clonotype was recorded many times. No cognate antigen has been identified for it. No quality values exist for individual bases; no much larger clone is one base distant. TCR beta CDR3 regions were amplified from RNA transcripts for repertoire sequencing. The first round was an RT-PCR using HTBI primers with the Qiagen OneStep RT-PCR kit, and this first round was followed by a second-round multiplex PCR, then size selection and purification. Libraries were sequenced paired-end with 100 bp reads on an Illumina HiSeq2000. The study's processing was this. SOAPnuke was used to process the reads, throwing out any read that had adapters, had uncalled bases, had a mean Phred below 15, or lacked an exact constant-primer or identifier match. High-quality paired reads were merged with COPE v1.2.5. Each unique nucleotide sequence was treated as a clonotype, and MiTCR v1.1 was used to align the clonotypes to the IMGT TRB V, D and J references. Analysis was restricted to V-J combinations with a frequency above 0.0001, which covered 98% to 99.2% of repertoires. A TCR clonal expansion and chaos score per V-J combination was defined as the ratio of F50 clonal expansion to chaos observed in the TCRdist matrix. Welch's t-statistics and random forest were used to reduce features to about a dozen V-J combinations, which were fed into a naive Bayes classifier. Thyroid-blood repertoire similarity was quantified with the Morisita-Horn index. The raw public reads went through TCRdb reprocessing: fastp at Q25, MiXCR clone calling, in-frame beta chains kept. Rows are unified per CDR3 protein, each entry keeping the most common DNA and genes. The V and J calls and clone size come from TCRdb's table, not from the authors' own analysis. This sample holds a few hundred thousand distinct CDR3 sequences; approximately 18% were observed only once. Roughly 2.3% of the sample lies in the top ten.

Hyperthyroidism was considered stable if no progression to ophthalmopathy occurred within 18 months of follow-up. Hyperthyroidism patients were newly diagnosed, with disease duration under 2 months, and aged 18 to 65 years. Anyone with other autoimmune diseases, uncontrolled infections, pregnancy or lactation was excluded from the study. Diagnosis was based on clinical symptoms, serum thyroxine, TRAb, thyroid ultrasound and orbital computed tomography. Ficoll-Paque density gradient centrifugation was used to isolate PBMCs from about 10 ml of fresh peripheral blood. Total RNA was extracted with Trizol reagent and quality-checked on an Agilent 2100 Bioanalyzer. The receptor was derived from an adult woman with stable Graves' hyperthyroidism. Sample: peripheral blood.

The CDR3: CSARDPELAGVEETQYF. The DNA reads TGCAGTGCTAGAGATCCTGAACTAGCGGGAGTAGAAGAGACCCAGTACTTC. The rearrangement combines TRBV20-1 with TRBJ2-5, with 11 central nucleotides matching TRBD2. Taken from cysteine to phenylalanine, the CDR3 has 17 residues. Just the 51-base CDR3 DNA is kept, in frame starting at base 1. From the germline V gene (reference sequence), CDR1 is DFQATT and CDR2 is SNEGSKA. V is trimmed back by 0 bases and J by 3 bases, and the junction contains 9 bases that no gene match accounts for.